This entry features one TCR beta chain sequence. Some clones are missing from TCRdb's copy, which holds only in-frame ones; the method was immunoSEQ multiplex PCR. Found here are under 300,000 clones, about 86% of them singletons; the top ten hold around 6%. These data come from a study of blood T cell repertoires in COVID-19. V lost 0 bases and J lost 8; bases outside the gene matches: 8. Germline CDR1 SGHTA, CDR2 FQGNSA. This CDR3 contains 15 residues. Material: peripheral blood. The clonotype originates from a man at least 80 years old with acute or convalescent COVID-19. V usage is TRBV7-2 and J usage is TRBJ1-2, with 8 bases aligning to TRBD1. The CDR3 region has the DNA TGTGCCAGCAGCTTAGCGGGCCAGGGGGCGCGGGGCTACACCTTC. As protein: CASSLAGQGARGYTF. The full variable domain, its missing parts supplied by reference TRBV7-2 and TRBJ1-2, is GAGVSQSPSNKVTEKGKDVELRCDPISGHTALYWYRQSLGQGLEFLIYFQGNSAPDKSGLPSDRFSAERTGGSVSTLTIQRTQQEDSAVYLCASSLAGQGARGYTFGSGTRLTVV.